The clone carrying this T cell receptor (beta chain) turned up a few times. Each cDNA got a UMI-containing oligo ligated at its 3' end. First-round PCR used three to four cycles and beta primers RC1.1 and RC1.2 covering TRBC1 and TRBC2. One entry per CDR3 protein, called by TCRdb with MiXCR from the UMI-ligation and nested PCR reads. The data contain 52,000 or so distinct CDR3 sequences, more than 9% of them singletons. The sample belongs to a study of quantifying T cell responses using KT2 cells. Study-level background: TCR alpha and beta constant-region primers primed reverse transcription of RNA.

Germline V lookup: CDR1 SGHTA, CDR2 FQGTGA. There are 15 residues in the CDR3. Trimming stripped 5 bases from V and 1 base from J, with 12 bases between. The TCR comes from a human donor. The chain combines TRBV7-3 with TRBJ2-1; D is unclear. The sequencing sample was made of PBMCs spiked with cells of the T cell clone KT2. The CDR3 sequence is CASSVLGNSYNEQFF. The DNA for the CDR3 is TGTGCCAGCAGCGTTCTCGGTAATTCCTACAATGAGCAGTTCTTC.